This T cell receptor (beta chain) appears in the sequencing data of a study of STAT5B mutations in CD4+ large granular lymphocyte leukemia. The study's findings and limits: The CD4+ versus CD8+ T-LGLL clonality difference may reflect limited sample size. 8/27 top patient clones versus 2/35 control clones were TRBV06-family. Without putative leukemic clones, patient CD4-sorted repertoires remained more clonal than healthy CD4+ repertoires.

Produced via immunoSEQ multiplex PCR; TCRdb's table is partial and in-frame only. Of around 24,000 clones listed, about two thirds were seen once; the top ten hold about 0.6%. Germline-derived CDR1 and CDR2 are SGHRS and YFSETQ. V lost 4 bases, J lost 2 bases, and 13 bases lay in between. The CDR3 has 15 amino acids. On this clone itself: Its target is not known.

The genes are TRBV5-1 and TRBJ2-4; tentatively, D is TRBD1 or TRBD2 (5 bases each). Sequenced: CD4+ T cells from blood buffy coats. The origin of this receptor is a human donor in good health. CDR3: CASSNLRDPKNIQYF. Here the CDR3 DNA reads TGCGCCAGCAGCAATCTCCGGGACCCCAAAAACATTCAGTACTTC.